This record covers a single T cell receptor beta chain. CDR3 length equals 16 residues. Germline values: CDR1 MDHEN, CDR2 SYDVKM. Trimming took 3 bases from V and 2 from J, leaving 17 bases between them. The sample comes from a study of response to subunit inactivated influenza vaccine. Each CDR3 protein is one row after TCRdb ran MiXCR on the RT-PCR reads. The sample contains 550,000 to 600,000 distinct CDR3 sequences, 10% to 15% of which appear only once. The input for sequencing was PBMCs from blood, taken on the day of vaccination. The TCR originated in a man aged 50 or older who received an inactivated influenza vaccine. This chain joins TRBV28 and TRBJ2-7, with D hard to call. The CDR3 loop is CASSFSHLRQTYEQYF. In DNA, the CDR3 is TGTGCCAGCAGTTTTTCCCACCTGCGACAAACCTACGAGCAGTACTTC.